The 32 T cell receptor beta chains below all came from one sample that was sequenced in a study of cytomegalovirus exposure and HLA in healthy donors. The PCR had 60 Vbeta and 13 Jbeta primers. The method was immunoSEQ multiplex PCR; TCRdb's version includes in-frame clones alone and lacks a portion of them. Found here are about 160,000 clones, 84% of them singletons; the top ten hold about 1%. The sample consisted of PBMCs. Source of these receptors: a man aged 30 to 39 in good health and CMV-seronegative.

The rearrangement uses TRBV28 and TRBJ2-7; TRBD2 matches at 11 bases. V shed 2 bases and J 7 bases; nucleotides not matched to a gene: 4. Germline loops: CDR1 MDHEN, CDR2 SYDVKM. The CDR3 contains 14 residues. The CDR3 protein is CASSLLAGGREQYF. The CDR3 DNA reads TGTGCCAGCAGTTTACTAGCGGGGGGACGTGAGCAGTACTTC.

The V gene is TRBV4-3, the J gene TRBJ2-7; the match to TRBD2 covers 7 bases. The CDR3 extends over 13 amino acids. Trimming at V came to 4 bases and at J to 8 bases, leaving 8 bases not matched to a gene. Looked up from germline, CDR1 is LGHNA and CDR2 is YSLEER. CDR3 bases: TGCGCCAGCAGCCTCTCTGGGGGAGGGAAGCAGTACTTC. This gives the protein CASSLSGGGKQYF.

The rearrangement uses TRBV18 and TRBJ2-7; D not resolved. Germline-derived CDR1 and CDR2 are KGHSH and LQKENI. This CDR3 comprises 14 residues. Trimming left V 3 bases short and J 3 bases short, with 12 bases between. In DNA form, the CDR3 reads TGTGCCAGCTCACCCCCCTGGGCTGTCTACGAGCAGTACTTC. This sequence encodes CASSPPWAVYEQYF.

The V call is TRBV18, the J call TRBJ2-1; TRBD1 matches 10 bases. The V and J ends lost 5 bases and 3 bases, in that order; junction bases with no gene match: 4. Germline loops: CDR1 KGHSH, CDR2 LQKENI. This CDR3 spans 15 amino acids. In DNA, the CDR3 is TGTGCCAGCTCAATGACAGGGGGCTTCTACAATGAGCAGTTCTTC. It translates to CASSMTGGFYNEQFF.

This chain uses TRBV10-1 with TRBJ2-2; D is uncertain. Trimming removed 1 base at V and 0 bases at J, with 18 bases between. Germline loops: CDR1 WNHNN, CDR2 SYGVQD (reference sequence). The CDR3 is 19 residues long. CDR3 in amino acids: CASSELEQTRFANTGELFF. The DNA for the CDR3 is TGCGCCAGCAGTGAGTTGGAACAGACCAGGTTCGCGAACACCGGGGAGCTGTTTTTT.

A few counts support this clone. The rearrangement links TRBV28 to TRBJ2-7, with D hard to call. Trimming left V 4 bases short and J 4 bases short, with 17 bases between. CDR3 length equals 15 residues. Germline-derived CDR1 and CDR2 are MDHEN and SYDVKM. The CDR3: CASSSLGRLRYEQYF. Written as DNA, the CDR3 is TGTGCCAGCAGTTCCCTGGGCAGGCTTAGGTACGAGCAGTACTTC.

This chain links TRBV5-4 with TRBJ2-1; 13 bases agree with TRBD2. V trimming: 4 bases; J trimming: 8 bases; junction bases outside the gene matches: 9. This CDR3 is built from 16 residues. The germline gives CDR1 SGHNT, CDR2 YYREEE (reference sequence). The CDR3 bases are TGTGCCAGCAGCATATTGACGGGACTAGCGGGGCATGAGCAGTTCTTC. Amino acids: CASSILTGLAGHEQFF. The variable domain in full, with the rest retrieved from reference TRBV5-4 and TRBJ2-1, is ETGVTQSPTHLIKTRGQQVTLRCSSQSGHNTVSWYQQALGQGPQFIFQYYREEENGRGNFPPRFSGLQFPNYSSELNVNALELDDSALYLCASSILTGLAGHEQFFGPGTRLTVL.

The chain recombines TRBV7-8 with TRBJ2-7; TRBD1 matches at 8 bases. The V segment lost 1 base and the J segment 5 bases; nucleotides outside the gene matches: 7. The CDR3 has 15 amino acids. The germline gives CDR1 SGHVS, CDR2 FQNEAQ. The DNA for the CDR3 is TGTGCCAGCAGCTTAGAGGGCAGGGGGCTTCACGAGCAGTACTTC. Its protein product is CASSLEGRGLHEQYF.

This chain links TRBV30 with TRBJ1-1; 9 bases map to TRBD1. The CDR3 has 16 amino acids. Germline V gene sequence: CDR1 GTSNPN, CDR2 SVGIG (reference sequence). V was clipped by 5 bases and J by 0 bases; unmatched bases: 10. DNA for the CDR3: TGTGCCTGGCGGGTAAACAGGGGGCTATTGAACACTGAAGCTTTCTTT. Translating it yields CAWRVNRGLLNTEAFF.

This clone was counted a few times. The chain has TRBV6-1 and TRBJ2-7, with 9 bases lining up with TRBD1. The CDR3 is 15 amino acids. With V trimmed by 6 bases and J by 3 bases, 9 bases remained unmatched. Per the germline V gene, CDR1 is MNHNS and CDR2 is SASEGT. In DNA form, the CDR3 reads TGTGCCAGCAGCCCATCGACAGGGGGGTACTACGAGCAGTACTTC. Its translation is CASSPSTGGYYEQYF.

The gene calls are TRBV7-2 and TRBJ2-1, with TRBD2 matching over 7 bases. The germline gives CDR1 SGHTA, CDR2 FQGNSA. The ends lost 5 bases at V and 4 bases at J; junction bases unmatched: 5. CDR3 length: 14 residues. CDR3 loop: CASSPPGGYNEQFF. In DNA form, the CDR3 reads TGTGCCAGCAGCCCCCCCGGGGGGTACAATGAGCAGTTCTTC. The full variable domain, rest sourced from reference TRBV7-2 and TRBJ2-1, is GAGVSQSPSNKVTEKGKDVELRCDPISGHTALYWYRQSLGQGLEFLIYFQGNSAPDKSGLPSDRFSAERTGGSVSTLTIQRTQQEDSAVYLCASSPPGGYNEQFFGPGTRLTVL.

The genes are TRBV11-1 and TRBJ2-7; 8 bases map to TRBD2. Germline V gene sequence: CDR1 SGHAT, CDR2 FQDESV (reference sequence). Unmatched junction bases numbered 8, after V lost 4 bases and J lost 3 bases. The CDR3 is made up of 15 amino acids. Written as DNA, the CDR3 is TGTGCCAGCAGCTATGAGCGGGAGCGAAGCTACGAGCAGTACTTC. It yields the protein CASSYERERSYEQYF.

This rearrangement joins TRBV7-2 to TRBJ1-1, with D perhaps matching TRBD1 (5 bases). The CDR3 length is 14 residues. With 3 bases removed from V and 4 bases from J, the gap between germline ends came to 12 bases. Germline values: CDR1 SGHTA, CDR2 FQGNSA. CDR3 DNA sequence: TGTGCCAGCAGCTTCGGGACGGGGGGCACTGAAGCTTTCTTT. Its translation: CASSFGTGGTEAFF.

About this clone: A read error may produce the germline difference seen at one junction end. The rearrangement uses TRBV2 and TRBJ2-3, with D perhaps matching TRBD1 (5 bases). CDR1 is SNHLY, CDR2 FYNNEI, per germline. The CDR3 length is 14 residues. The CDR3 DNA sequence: TGTGCCAGCAGTGATAATATAGCCACAGGTACGCAGTATTTT. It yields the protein CASSDNIATGTQYF.

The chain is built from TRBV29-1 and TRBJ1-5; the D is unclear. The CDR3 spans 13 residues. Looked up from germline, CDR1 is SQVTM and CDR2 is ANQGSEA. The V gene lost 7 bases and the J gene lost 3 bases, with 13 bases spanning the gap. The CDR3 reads CSAGTGINQPQHF. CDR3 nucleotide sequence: TGCAGCGCCGGAACGGGGATCAATCAGCCCCAGCATTTT.

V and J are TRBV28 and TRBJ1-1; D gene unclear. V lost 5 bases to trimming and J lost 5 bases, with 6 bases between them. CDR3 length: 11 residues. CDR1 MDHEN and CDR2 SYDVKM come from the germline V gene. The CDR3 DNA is TGTGCCAGCAGTGCCGGTACTGAAGCTTTCTTT. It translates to CASSAGTEAFF.

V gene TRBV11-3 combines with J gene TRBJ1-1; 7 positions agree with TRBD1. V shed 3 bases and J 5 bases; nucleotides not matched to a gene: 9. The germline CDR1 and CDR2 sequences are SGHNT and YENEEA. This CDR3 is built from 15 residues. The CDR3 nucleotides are TGTGCCAGCAGCTTGGGCAGGGGGTTGGGGACTGAAGCTTTCTTT. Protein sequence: CASSLGRGLGTEAFF.

CDR3 protein: CASSHPSGQLHF. The DNA for the CDR3 is TGTGCCAGCAGCCACCCTTCGGGACAGCTCCACTTT. The chain is built from TRBV7-6 and TRBJ1-6, with 7 positions matching TRBD1. Germline CDR1 SGHVS, CDR2 FNYEAQ. With V trimmed by 5 bases and J by 16 bases, 8 bases remained unmatched. The CDR3 sequence is 12 residues long.

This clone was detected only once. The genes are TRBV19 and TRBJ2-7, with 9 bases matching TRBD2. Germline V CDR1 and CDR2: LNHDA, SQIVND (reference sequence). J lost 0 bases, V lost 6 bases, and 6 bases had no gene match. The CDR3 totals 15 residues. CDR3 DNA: TGTGCCAGTAGCGCGGTAGCGGGGGACTCCTACGAGCAGTACTTC. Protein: CASSAVAGDSYEQYF.

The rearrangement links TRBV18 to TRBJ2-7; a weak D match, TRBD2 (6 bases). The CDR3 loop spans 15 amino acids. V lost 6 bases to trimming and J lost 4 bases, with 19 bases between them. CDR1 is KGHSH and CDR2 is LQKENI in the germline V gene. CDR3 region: CASSPVRGGTYEQYF. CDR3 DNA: TGTGCCAGCTCTCCGGTCCGGGGAGGTACGTACGAGCAGTACTTC.

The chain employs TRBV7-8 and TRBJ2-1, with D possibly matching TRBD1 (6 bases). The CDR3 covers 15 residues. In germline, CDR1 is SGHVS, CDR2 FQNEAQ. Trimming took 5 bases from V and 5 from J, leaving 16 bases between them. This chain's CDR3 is CASSLPGVGNNEQFF. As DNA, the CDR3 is TGTGCCAGCAGCCTCCCAGGGGTCGGCAACAATGAGCAGTTCTTC.

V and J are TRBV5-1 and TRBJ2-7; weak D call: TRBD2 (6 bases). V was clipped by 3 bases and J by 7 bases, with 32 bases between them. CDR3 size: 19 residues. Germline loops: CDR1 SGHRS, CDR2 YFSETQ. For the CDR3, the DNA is TGCGCCAGCAGCTCGCGGGGTGTTATAGCGCCGCAGGTTTTTGAGGAGCAGTACTTC. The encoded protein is CASSSRGVIAPQVFEEQYF.

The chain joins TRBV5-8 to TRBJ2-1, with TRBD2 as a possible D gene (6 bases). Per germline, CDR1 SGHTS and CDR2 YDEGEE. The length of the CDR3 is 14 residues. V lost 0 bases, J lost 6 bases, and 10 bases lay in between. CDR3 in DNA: TGTGCCAGCAGCTTGGCGGGAGAAATCAATGAGCAGTTCTTC. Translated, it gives CASSLAGEINEQFF. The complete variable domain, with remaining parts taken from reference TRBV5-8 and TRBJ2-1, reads EAGVTQSPTHLIKTRGQQATLRCSPISGHTSVYWYQQALGLGLQFLLWYDEGEERNRGNFPPRFSGRQFPNYSSELNVNALELEDSALYLCASSLAGEINEQFFGPGTRLTVL.

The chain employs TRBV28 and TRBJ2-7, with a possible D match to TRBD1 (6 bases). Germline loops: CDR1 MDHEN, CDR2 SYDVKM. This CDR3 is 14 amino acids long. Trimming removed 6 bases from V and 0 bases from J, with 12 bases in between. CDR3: CASSLRGDSYEQYF. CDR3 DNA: TGTGCCAGCAGCCTCAGGGGTGACTCCTACGAGCAGTACTTC.

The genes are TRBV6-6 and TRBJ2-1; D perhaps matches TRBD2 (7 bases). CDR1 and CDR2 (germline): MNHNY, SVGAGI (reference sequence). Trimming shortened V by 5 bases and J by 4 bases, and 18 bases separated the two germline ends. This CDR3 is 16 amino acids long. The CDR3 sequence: CASSGGEREPYNEQFF. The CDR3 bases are TGTGCCAGCAGTGGGGGCGAGCGGGAACCATACAATGAGCAGTTCTTC.

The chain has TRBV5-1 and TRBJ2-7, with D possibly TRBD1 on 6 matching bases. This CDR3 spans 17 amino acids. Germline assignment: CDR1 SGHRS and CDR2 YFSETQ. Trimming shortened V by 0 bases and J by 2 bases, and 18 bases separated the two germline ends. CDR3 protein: CASSLGGWGQRPYEQYF. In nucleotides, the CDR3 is TGCGCCAGCAGCTTGGGCGGTTGGGGGCAAAGGCCCTACGAGCAGTACTTC. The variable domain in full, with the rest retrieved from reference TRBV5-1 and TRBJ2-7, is KAGVTQTPRYLIKTRGQQVTLSCSPISGHRSVSWYQQTPGQGLQFLFEYFSETQRNKGNFPGRFSGRQFSNSRSEMNVSTLELGDSALYLCASSLGGWGQRPYEQYFGPGTRLTVT.

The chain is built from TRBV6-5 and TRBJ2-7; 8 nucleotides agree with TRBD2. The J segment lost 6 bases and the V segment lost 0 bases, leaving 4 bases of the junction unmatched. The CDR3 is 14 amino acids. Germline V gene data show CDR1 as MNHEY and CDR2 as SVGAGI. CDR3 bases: TGTGCCAGCAGTTACTCCGCGGGAGGCGGCGAGCAGTACTTC. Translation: CASSYSAGGGEQYF.

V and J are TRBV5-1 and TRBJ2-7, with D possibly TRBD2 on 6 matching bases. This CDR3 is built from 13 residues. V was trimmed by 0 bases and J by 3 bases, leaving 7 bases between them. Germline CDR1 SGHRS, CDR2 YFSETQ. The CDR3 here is CASSLGGNYEQYF. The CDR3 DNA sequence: TGCGCCAGCAGCTTGGGCGGGAACTACGAGCAGTACTTC.

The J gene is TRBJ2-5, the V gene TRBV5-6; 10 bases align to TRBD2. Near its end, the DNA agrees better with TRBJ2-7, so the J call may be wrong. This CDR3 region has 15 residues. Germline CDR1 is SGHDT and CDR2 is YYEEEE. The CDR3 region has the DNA TGTGCCAGCAGCTCCGGACTAGCGGAATCCTACGAGCAGTACTTC. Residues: CASSSGLAESYEQYF.

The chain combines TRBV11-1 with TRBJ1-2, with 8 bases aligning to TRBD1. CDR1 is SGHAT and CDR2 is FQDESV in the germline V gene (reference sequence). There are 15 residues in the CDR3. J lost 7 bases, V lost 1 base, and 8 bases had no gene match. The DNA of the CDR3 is TGTGCCAGCAGCTTAGATGGCAGGGGGCACGGTGGCTACACCTTC. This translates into CASSLDGRGHGGYTF.

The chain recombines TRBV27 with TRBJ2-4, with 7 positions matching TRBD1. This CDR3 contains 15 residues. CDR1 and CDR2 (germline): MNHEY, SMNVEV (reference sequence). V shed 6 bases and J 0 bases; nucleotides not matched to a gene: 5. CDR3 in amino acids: CASRTGPPAKNIQYF. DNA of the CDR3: TGTGCCAGCAGGACAGGGCCCCCAGCCAAAAACATTCAGTACTTC.

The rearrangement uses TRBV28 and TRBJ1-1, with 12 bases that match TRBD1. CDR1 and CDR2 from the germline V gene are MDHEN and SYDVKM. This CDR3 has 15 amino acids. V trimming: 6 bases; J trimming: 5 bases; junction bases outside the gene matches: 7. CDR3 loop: CASSLPGQGATEAFF. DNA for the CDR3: TGTGCCAGCAGCCTTCCGGGACAGGGGGCGACTGAAGCTTTCTTT.